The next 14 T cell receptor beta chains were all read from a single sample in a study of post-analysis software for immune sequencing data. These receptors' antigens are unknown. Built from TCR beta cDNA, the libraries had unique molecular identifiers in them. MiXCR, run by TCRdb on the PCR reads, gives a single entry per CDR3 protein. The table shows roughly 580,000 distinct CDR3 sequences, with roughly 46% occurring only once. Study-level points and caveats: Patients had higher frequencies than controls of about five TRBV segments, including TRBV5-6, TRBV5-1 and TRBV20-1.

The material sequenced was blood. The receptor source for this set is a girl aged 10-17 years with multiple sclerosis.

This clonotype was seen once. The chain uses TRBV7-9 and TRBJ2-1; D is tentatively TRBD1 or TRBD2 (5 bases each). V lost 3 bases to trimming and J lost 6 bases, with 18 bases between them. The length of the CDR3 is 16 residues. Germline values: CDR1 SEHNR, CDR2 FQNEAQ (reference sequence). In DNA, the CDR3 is TGTGCCAGCAGCTTCGCCGACAGAGGGGCAGGCAATGAGCAGTTCTTC. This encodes CASSFADRGAGNEQFF.

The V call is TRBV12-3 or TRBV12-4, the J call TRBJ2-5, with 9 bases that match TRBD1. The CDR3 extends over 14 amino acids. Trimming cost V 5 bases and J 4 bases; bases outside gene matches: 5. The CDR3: CASSLRTGVETQYF. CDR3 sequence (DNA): TGTGCCAGCAGTCTAAGGACAGGGGTAGAGACCCAGTACTTC.

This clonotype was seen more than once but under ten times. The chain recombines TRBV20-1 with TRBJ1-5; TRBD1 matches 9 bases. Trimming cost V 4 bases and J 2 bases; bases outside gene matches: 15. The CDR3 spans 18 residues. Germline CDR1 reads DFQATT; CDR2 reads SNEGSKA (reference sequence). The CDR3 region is CSAILQGAQESGNQPQHF. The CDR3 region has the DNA TGCAGTGCTATCCTACAGGGGGCGCAGGAGTCTGGCAATCAGCCCCAGCATTTT.

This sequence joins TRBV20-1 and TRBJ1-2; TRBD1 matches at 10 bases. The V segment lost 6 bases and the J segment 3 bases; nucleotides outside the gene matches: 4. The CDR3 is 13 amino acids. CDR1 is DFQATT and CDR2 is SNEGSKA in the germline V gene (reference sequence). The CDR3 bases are TGCAGTGCAACCGGGACAGGGGACTATGGCTACACCTTC. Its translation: CSATGTGDYGYTF.

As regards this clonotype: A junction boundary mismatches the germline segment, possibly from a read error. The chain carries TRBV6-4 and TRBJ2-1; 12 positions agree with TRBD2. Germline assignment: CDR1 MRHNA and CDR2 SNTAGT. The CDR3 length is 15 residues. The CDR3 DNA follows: TGTGCCGGCAGTGAAGGGACTAGCGGGTACAATGAGCAGTTCTTC. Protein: CAGSEGTSGYNEQFF.

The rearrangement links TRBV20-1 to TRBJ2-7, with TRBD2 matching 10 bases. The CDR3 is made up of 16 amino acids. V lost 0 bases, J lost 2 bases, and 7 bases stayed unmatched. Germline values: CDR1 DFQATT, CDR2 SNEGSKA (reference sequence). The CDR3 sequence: CSARDRRTSGPYEQYF. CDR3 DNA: TGCAGTGCTAGAGATCGGCGGACTAGCGGACCCTACGAGCAGTACTTC.

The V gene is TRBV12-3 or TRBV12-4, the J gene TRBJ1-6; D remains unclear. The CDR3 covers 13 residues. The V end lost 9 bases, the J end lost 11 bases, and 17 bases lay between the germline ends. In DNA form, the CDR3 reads TGTGCCAGTGCGGCGACACTGGGTACACCCCTCCACTTT. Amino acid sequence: CASAATLGTPLHF.

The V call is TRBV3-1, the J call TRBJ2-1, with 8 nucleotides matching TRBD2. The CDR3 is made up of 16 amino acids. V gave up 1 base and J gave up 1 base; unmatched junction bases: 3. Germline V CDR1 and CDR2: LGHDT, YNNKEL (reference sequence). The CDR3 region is CASSQASGRSYNEQFF. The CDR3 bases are TGTGCCAGCAGCCAAGCAAGCGGGAGATCCTACAATGAGCAGTTCTTC.

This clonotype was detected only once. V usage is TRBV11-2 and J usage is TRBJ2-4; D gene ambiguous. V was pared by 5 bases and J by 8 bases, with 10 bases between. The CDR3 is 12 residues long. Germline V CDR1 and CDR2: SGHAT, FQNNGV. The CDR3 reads CASSAGRDIQYF. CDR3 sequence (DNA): TGTGCCAGCAGCGCCGGTCGGGACATTCAGTACTTC.

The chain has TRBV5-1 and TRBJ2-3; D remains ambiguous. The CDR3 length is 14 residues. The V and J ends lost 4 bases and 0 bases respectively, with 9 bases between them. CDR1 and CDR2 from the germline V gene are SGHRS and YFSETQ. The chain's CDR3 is CASSLFLSTDTQYF. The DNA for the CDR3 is TGCGCCAGCAGCCTCTTTCTGAGCACAGATACGCAGTATTTT.

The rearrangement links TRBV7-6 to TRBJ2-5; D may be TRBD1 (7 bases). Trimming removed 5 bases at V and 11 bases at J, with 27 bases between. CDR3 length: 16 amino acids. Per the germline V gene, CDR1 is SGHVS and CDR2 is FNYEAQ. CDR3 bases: TGTGCCAGCAGCGATCACCTCGGTCAGGGGGGATACAAGCAGTACTTC. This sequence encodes CASSDHLGQGGYKQYF.

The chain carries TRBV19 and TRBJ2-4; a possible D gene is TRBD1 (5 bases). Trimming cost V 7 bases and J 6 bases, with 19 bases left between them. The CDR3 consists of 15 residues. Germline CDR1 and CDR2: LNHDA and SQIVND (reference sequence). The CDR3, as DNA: TGTGCCAGTACCGCCCGCAAGGGGCGGTTAAACATTCAGTACTTC. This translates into CASTARKGRLNIQYF.

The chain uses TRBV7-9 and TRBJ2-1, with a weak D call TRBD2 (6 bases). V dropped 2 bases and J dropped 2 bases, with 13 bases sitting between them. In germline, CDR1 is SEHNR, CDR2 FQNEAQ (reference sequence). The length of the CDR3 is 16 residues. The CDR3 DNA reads TGTGCCAGCAGCTTAATGGGCGGGGATCCCTACAATGAGCAGTTCTTC. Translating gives CASSLMGGDPYNEQFF.

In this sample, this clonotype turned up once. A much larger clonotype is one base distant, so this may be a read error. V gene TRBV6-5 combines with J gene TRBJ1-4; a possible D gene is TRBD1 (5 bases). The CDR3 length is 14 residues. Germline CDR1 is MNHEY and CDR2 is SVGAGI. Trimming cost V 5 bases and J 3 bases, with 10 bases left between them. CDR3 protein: CASSAGGANEKLFF. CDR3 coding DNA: TGTGCCAGCAGTGCGGGGGGGGCTAATGAAAAACTGTTTTTT.